This note documents a single T cell receptor beta chain sequence. The antigen is unknown. This entry belongs to a study of T cells expressing NK-cell markers. Whole-study context: HCMV serostatus: seven of eight sequenced donors positive, one negative.

The CDR3 is made up of 17 amino acids. Germline CDR1 is SGHVS and CDR2 is FQNEAQ. Findings and caveats of the study: Whether the expanded NKG2C+ T cell clones recognized HCMV remained unclear.

With UMIs, 5'RACE template switching was used to make TCR beta cDNA. TCRdb derives one entry per CDR3 protein from the 5' RACE reads, leaving out DNA. This sample lists about 150,000 distinct CDR3 sequences; its ten largest clones have 30% to 45%. The sequencing sample was made of blood T cells: a sorted CD56 or NKG2C T cell subset, CD4+ or CD8+ T cells, or bulk PBMC T cells (not recorded which). This TCR derives from a woman aged 50 to 60 in good health. This chain connects TRBV7-8 to TRBJ2-1; TCRdb returns TRBD1, unconfirmable since there is no DNA. This chain's CDR3 is CASSLDRGLQIWDEQFF.